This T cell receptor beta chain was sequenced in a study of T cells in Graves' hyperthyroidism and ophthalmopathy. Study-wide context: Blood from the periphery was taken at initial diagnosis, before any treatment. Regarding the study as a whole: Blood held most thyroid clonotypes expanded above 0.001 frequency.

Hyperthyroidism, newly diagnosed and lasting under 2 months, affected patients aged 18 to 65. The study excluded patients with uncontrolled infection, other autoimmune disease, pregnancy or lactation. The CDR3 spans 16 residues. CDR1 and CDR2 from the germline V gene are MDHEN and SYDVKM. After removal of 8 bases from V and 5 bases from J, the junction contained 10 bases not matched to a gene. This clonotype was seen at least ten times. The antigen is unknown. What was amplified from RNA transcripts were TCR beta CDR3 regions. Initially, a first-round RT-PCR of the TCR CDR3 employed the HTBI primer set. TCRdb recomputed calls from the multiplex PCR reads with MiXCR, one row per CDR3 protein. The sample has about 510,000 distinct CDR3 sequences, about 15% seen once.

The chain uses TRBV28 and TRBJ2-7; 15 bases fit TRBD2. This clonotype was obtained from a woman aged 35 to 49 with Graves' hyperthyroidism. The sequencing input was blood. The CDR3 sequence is CASAGTSGRIFDEQYF. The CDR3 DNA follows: TGTGCCAGCGCGGGGACTAGCGGGAGGATTTTCGACGAGCAGTACTTC.